Below are 24 T cell receptor beta chains sequenced from a single sample in a study of blood T cell repertoires in COVID-19. Profiling relied on immunoSEQ multiplex PCR, and the TCRdb table lists in-frame clones only, not all of them. The sample has 150,000 to 200,000 clones; more than 75% are singletons. The material sequenced was peripheral blood. The receptor source for this set is a young man with acute or convalescent COVID-19.

A remark on this clone: Other DNA sequences in this sample translate to the same CDR3. The rearrangement links TRBV6-1 to TRBJ2-3; 12 bases are a match to TRBD1. The CDR3 is 14 residues long. Germline assignment: CDR1 MNHNS and CDR2 SASEGT. V shed 6 bases and J 5 bases; nucleotides not matched to a gene: 3. The CDR3 here is CASRGQGARDTQYF. CDR3 coding DNA: TGTGCCAGCAGGGGACAGGGGGCTAGAGATACGCAGTATTTT.

The V call is TRBV5-1, the J call TRBJ1-2, with unresolved D. Germline V lookup: CDR1 SGHRS, CDR2 YFSETQ. This CDR3 is 16 amino acids long. V lost 4 bases, J lost 3 bases, and 19 bases lay in between. CDR3 nucleotide sequence: TGCGCCAGCAGCCTAAGGGAGACGGGGTTAGACTATGGCTACACCTTC. Protein sequence: CASSLRETGLDYGYTF.

The V gene is TRBV6-1, the J gene TRBJ2-5; D unresolved. CDR1 is MNHNS, CDR2 SASEGT, per germline. Trimming stripped 4 bases from V and 5 bases from J, with 23 bases between. This CDR3 region has 17 residues. CDR3 DNA sequence: TGTGCCAGCAGTGGGGTTTATGACGGTTCTTCCGGGGAGACCCAGTACTTC. Protein: CASSGVYDGSSGETQYF.

This sequence joins TRBV5-1 and TRBJ2-3; perhaps TRBD2 as D (5 bases). V lost 0 bases, J lost 3 bases, and 11 bases lay in between. The germline CDR1 and CDR2 sequences are SGHRS and YFSETQ. The CDR3 spans 15 residues. The DNA for the CDR3 is TGCGCCAGCAGCTTGGGGGGAGTTGGAACAGATACGCAGTATTTT. Amino acid sequence: CASSLGGVGTDTQYF.

The V call is TRBV19, the J call TRBJ1-2, with TRBD1 as a possible D gene (6 bases). Trimming stripped 5 bases from V and 5 bases from J, with 15 bases between. The CDR3 has 14 residues. Germline CDR1 and CDR2: LNHDA and SQIVND (reference sequence). The chain's CDR3 is CASSPDSLSYGYTF. The DNA of the CDR3 is TGTGCCAGTAGTCCGGACAGCCTTTCATATGGCTACACCTTC. The variable domain in full, with the rest retrieved from reference TRBV19 and TRBJ1-2, is DGGITQSPKYLFRKEGQNVTLSCEQNLNHDAMYWYRQDPGQGLRLIYYSQIVNDFQKGDIAEGYSVSREKKESFPLTVTSAQKNPTAFYLCASSPDSLSYGYTFGSGTRLTVV.

The rearrangement joins TRBV6-5 to TRBJ1-1; D call uncertain. Trimming removed 2 bases at V and 0 bases at J, with 13 bases between. The germline V gene encodes CDR1 MNHEY and CDR2 SVGAGI. The CDR3 contains 16 residues. The CDR3 is CASSYRRDGMNTEAFF. The DNA of the CDR3 is TGTGCCAGCAGTTACAGGAGGGATGGGATGAACACTGAAGCTTTCTTT.

The rearrangement uses TRBV19 and TRBJ2-2, with 7 positions matching TRBD1. The CDR3 spans 15 residues. Germline V CDR1 and CDR2: LNHDA, SQIVND (reference sequence). J was trimmed by 4 bases and V by 7 bases; bases with no gene match: 9. The CDR3 sequence: CASKAGTDSTGELFF. Written as DNA, the CDR3 is TGTGCCAGTAAGGCCGGGACAGACTCCACCGGGGAGCTGTTTTTT.

V and J are TRBV11-2 and TRBJ2-5; D is unclear. CDR3 length: 13 amino acids. The germline gives CDR1 SGHAT, CDR2 FQNNGV. V lost 3 bases to trimming and J lost 1 base, with 6 bases between them. This chain's CDR3 is CASSFAAQETQYF. DNA for the CDR3: TGTGCCAGCAGCTTTGCGGCCCAAGAGACCCAGTACTTC. Full variable domain (rest looked up from reference TRBV11-2 and TRBJ2-5): EAGVAQSPRYKIIEKRQSVAFWCNPISGHATLYWYQQILGQGPKLLIQFQNNGVVDDSQLPKDRFSAERLKGVDSTLKIQPAKLEDSAVYLCASSFAAQETQYFGPGTRLLVL.

V is TRBV30 and J is TRBJ2-3, with 7 bases identical to TRBD1. CDR1 is GTSNPN, CDR2 SVGIG, per germline (reference sequence). J was trimmed by 7 bases and V by 4 bases; bases with no gene match: 8. This CDR3 has 13 amino acids. The CDR3 sequence is CAWTGTAANTQYF. The CDR3 DNA sequence: TGTGCCTGGACTGGGACAGCCGCTAATACGCAGTATTTT.

V gene TRBV2 combines with J gene TRBJ2-7, with 9 bases fitting TRBD1. The germline CDR1 and CDR2 sequences are SNHLY and FYNNEI. This CDR3 contains 14 residues. V was pared by 1 base and J by 7 bases, with 5 bases of the junction left unmatched. CDR3 residues: CASSEGTGEGEQYF. As DNA, the CDR3 is TGTGCCAGCAGTGAAGGGACAGGGGAAGGGGAGCAGTACTTC.

The chain has TRBV7-9 and TRBJ1-2, with 10 nucleotides matching TRBD1. This CDR3 comprises 17 residues. CDR1 SEHNR and CDR2 FQNEAQ come from the germline V gene (reference sequence). The trim removed 5 bases at V and 3 bases at J, leaving 12 bases unmatched. For the CDR3, the DNA is TGTGCCAGCAGCGCCGGGACAGGGGTAAATAACGACTATGGCTACACCTTC. It yields the protein CASSAGTGVNNDYGYTF.

V usage is TRBV18 and J usage is TRBJ2-7, with TRBD2 matching 8 bases. The germline gives CDR1 KGHSH, CDR2 LQKENI. This CDR3 has 15 residues. V lost 3 bases and J lost 5; bases outside the gene matches: 9. The CDR3 DNA is TGTGCCAGCTCACCCATGCGGGGGGTCGCGGACGAGCAGTACTTC. Translating gives CASSPMRGVADEQYF.

This clone was seen many times. The chain joins TRBV7-2 to TRBJ1-5; D unresolved. Germline-derived CDR1 and CDR2 are SGHTA and FQGNSA. CDR3 length equals 15 residues. V was clipped by 1 base and J by 0 bases, with 7 bases between them. The DNA of the CDR3 is TGTGCCAGCAGCTTAGGAGCGCATAGCAATCAGCCCCAGCATTTT. Protein: CASSLGAHSNQPQHF.

The rearrangement joins TRBV5-1 to TRBJ2-2, with 12 bases fitting TRBD1. In germline, CDR1 is SGHRS, CDR2 YFSETQ. V lost 6 bases, J lost 7 bases, and 7 bases stayed unmatched. The CDR3 has 15 residues. CDR3 DNA: TGCGCCAGCACCGGGACAGGGGGCGATGGCGGGGAGCTGTTTTTT. Translation gives CASTGTGGDGGELFF. Complete variable domain (other parts from reference TRBV5-1 and TRBJ2-2): KAGVTQTPRYLIKTRGQQVTLSCSPISGHRSVSWYQQTPGQGLQFLFEYFSETQRNKGNFPGRFSGRQFSNSRSEMNVSTLELGDSALYLCASTGTGGDGGELFFGEGSRLTVL.

The chain couples TRBV4-1 to TRBJ2-1; D unclear. Trimming took 4 bases from V and 3 from J, leaving 22 bases between them. The V gene's germline CDR1 is MGHRA and CDR2 YSYEKL. This CDR3 spans 18 amino acids. CDR3 loop: CASSLDFYGLGGYNEQFF. The CDR3 DNA reads as TGCGCCAGCAGCCTCGACTTTTACGGTTTAGGCGGCTACAATGAGCAGTTCTTC.

The chain uses TRBV6-5 and TRBJ1-3; possible D gene TRBD1, 5 bases. The CDR3 totals 16 residues. V lost 2 bases, J lost 0 bases, and 11 bases lay in between. CDR1 is MNHEY, CDR2 SVGAGI, per germline. The CDR3 here is CASSYNGQNSGNTIYF. The DNA of the CDR3 is TGTGCCAGCAGTTACAATGGACAAAACTCTGGAAACACCATATATTTT.

The rearrangement joins TRBV5-1 to TRBJ2-5; 12 nucleotides line up with TRBD2. The germline V gene encodes CDR1 SGHRS and CDR2 YFSETQ. The CDR3 covers 15 residues. V lost 2 bases to trimming and J lost 5 bases; unmatched junction nucleotides: 4. CDR3 residues: CASSFLAGGAETQYF. The DNA of the CDR3 is TGCGCCAGCAGCTTCCTAGCGGGGGGGGCGGAGACCCAGTACTTC.

The genes are TRBV24-1 and TRBJ2-3; D unresolved. Trimming stripped 9 bases from V and 3 bases from J, with 9 bases between. CDR3 length: 12 amino acids. The V gene's germline CDR1 is KGHDR and CDR2 SFDVKD. The CDR3 region is CATSSKTDTQYF. DNA for the CDR3: TGTGCCACCTCCTCTAAGACAGATACGCAGTATTTT.

This chain uses TRBV5-1 with TRBJ2-5; 9 bases match TRBD2. The CDR3 has 14 amino acids. Losses at the gene ends were 3 bases for V and 2 bases for J; bases not matched to a gene: 2. CDR1 is SGHRS and CDR2 is YFSETQ in the germline V gene. CDR3 sequence reads: CASSYTSGQETQYF. The CDR3 bases are TGCGCCAGCAGCTACACTAGCGGGCAAGAGACCCAGTACTTC.

This chain links TRBV6-5 with TRBJ1-2, with 7 bases matching TRBD1. The trim removed 6 bases at V and 4 bases at J, leaving 11 bases unmatched. The CDR3 spans 15 residues. Germline V lookup: CDR1 MNHEY, CDR2 SVGAGI. CDR3 sequence: CASRPTGQKGYGYTF. CDR3 sequence (DNA): TGTGCCAGCAGACCCACGGGACAGAAGGGCTATGGCTACACCTTC.

The V call is TRBV10-1, the J call TRBJ1-4; 7 bases align to TRBD1. Germline V CDR1 and CDR2: WNHNN, SYGVQD (reference sequence). The junction had 7 bases not matched to a gene; V was cut back by 4 bases and J by 8 bases. The CDR3 is made up of 14 amino acids. Here the CDR3 DNA reads TGCGCCAGCAGTGTACAGGGGAGAAGGGAAAAACTGTTTTTT. Its protein product is CASSVQGRREKLFF.

The rearrangement uses TRBV10-2 and TRBJ1-5; the D gene is possibly TRBD1 (5 bases). The V end was cut by 11 bases, the J end by 5 bases, with 13 bases between. The CDR3 is 12 amino acids. Germline V lookup: CDR1 WSHSY, CDR2 SAAADI. The CDR3 reads CASWGGDQPQHF. In nucleotides, the CDR3 is TGCGCCTCTTGGGGCGGTGATCAGCCCCAGCATTTT.

The chain employs TRBV5-1 and TRBJ1-5; possibly TRBD1 for D (5 bases). The CDR3 sequence is 16 residues long. The germline CDR1 and CDR2 sequences are SGHRS and YFSETQ. Trimming cost V 4 bases and J 3 bases, with 17 bases left between them. Here the CDR3 reads CASSPLPGFSNQPQHF. For the CDR3, the DNA is TGCGCCAGCAGCCCCCTTCCAGGGTTTTCCAATCAGCCCCAGCATTTT.

The chain employs TRBV2 and TRBJ2-7; D gene unclear. The CDR3 runs to 11 residues. V was pared by 7 bases and J by 4 bases, with 8 bases between. CDR1 and CDR2 (germline): SNHLY, FYNNEI. The CDR3 DNA is TGTGCCAGCACCCTGAGATACGAGCAGTACTTC. Its translation: CASTLRYEQYF.